What follows describes a single TCR beta chain. It has no known antigen specificity. Base qualities are missing; no much larger clone stands one base away. The cohort consisted of more than 650 healthy bone marrow donors. All cohort members were sampled while nominally healthy, although unrecorded immune exposures were likely present. The donor tested CMV seronegative and was one of the 352 seronegative cohort members. Each donor provided a peripheral blood sample, and peripheral blood mononuclear cells were used for TCR beta sequencing. Genomic DNA extraction from the blood cell samples was performed with the Qiagen DNeasy Blood Extraction Kit. This sample was included in a study of cytomegalovirus exposure and HLA in healthy donors (dated by TCRdb to about 2017). With respect to the entire study: In an earlier analysis of some 550 of the donors, approximately 260 Gb of sequence data and some 100 million unique TCR beta sequences from some 170 million T cells were reported. Roughly 300 gigabases of sequencing data and about 92 million unique TCR sequences made up an early release that covered several hundred HLA-typed donors. The genetic ancestry cluster associated with self-reported Caucasian donors included about 81% of the roughly 380 genotyped donors. The study aimed to test whether cataloging public T cell receptors could reveal signatures of past pathogen exposure. The study used immunosequencing to profile the T cell repertoires of around 600 subjects and linked those repertoires to cytomegalovirus serostatus. In addition to the first cohort of 650 to 750 subjects, a separate validation cohort of some 120 different subjects was used. The study combined high-throughput TCR immunosequencing, statistical association of individual TCRs with disease status, and machine learning to predict cytomegalovirus infection status. In a later analysis, previously published TCR beta repertoires from 666 donors were re-analyzed and high-resolution HLA genotyping was added so that TCR occurrence patterns could be studied. Rather than using new phenotypic data, the later analysis identified candidate immune exposures from TCR beta sequences and from how often those sequences occurred across donors. To decide whether each TCR beta V gene segment behaved as functional or pseudogenic, an earlier analysis of nearly 600 of the donors relied on high-throughput TCR beta sequencing. Donor age, sex, ethnicity and CMV serostatus were collected together with the repertoire data. Genome-wide SNP genotypes for about 60% of the 666 donors were used in a later genetic analysis, which treated that subset as a discovery cohort. All discovery cohort repertoires had been generated using a single sequencing platform. Both class I and class II loci were covered by HLA typing, at four-digit resolution. Typing coverage differed by locus: A, B, C, DRB1 and DQB1 were typed in about 629-640 donors, DQA1 in about 500, DPA1 in approximately 610, and DPB1 in 450 to 480. Several DR-DQ haplotypes were handled as single units for association and clustering because linkage in the cohort was strong. Among 350 to 400 genotyped donors of the cohort, an average of around 240,000 unique TCR beta nucleotide sequences were sequenced per donor, roughly 20% of them non-productive.

Summary of the overall study and its limitations: A further reported finding was that TCR beta sequences accurately predicted the HLA-A and HLA-B alleles for most subjects in the first cohort. The classifier was reported to diagnose cytomegalovirus status with high specificity and sensitivity in both the original cohort and the validation cohort. According to the authors, the approach could potentially be generalized to other disease states and immunological phenotypes. Most CMV-associated TCR beta chains appeared to be HLA-restricted in a later analysis, and the HLA associations seemed to be driven largely by CMV exposure. In a later genetic analysis, a missense DCLRE1C variant was associated with V-gene and J-gene trimming of TCR beta chains, and the association was replicated in an independent cohort. In an earlier analysis of around 600 of the donors, most TCR beta V segments appeared in productive rearrangements about 87% or about 30% of the time, broadly matching IMGT annotations. Presence/absence analyses assumed roughly uniform sequencing depth across donors, an assumption that may not hold. Across donors, most TCR sequences were observed very rarely, whereas some public TCRs were present in many individuals. The cohort was sequenced for TCR beta chains only, and without alpha or paired-chain data the features that could be detected were limited. A later analysis associated 15,000 to 20,000 TCR beta sequences with specific HLA alleles at a false discovery rate of 0.05. In a later analysis, the rate of TCR association differed among HLA loci, with DRB1 alleles having the most associated TCRs and HLA-C alleles having the fewest. In a later analysis, HLA-associated TCR beta chains showed more clonal expansion and lower generation probabilities than non-associated chains that were equally common. Some IMGT-functional V segments, including TRBV6-2 and TRBV6-3, could not be distinguished by the 87-base-pair reads and were therefore excluded. The earlier analysis of about 600 of the donors excluded 15 to 20 rarely observed V segments, including chromosome 9 orphons, because counts were too low. A later genetic analysis reported fewer N-insertions in productive TCRs among donors in an Asian-associated ancestry cluster than the roughly 700-donor mean. Immune exposure information for the cohort was limited to CMV serostatus. In vitro tests confirmed that three of the cytomegalovirus-associated TCR beta chains recognize cytomegalovirus antigens. The sequencing pipeline was judged likely to have produced a cluster of highly shared sequence variants as a technical artifact. The study listed 150 to 200 TCR beta chains as associated with cytomegalovirus. According to a later analysis, parvovirus B19, influenza, CMV and Epstein-Barr virus appeared linked to several top co-occurrence clusters. Linkage disequilibrium might explain the correlated functional status among segregating V segments, but an unknown experimental factor could not be excluded. HLA typing was unavailable for some donors at each locus, so association tests used only the typed subset. When HLA alleles, especially DR and DQ, strongly co-occurred, attributing TCR associations to individual alleles was difficult.

The library was built by means of the immunoSEQ multiplex PCR assay. For the multiplex PCR, a mixture combining 60 forward primers for TCR Vbeta segments and 13 reverse primers for TCR Jbeta segments was used. A multiplex PCR assay on genomic DNA amplified the CDR3 region of rearranged TCR beta genes. Amplified TCR beta libraries were sequenced as 87-base-pair reads on the Illumina HiSeq System. For the original study's pipeline: A later analysis counted about 82 million unique TCR beta chains across the approximately 700 repertoires, and roughly 10 million of these chains were shared by at least two donors. To remove PCR and sequencing errors, raw reads were error-corrected and collapsed into unique sequences using a nearest-neighbor algorithm that merged closely related sequences. V, D and J gene segments were assigned by aligning CDR3 sequences to IMGT reference sequences. Each retained sequence needed at least a six-nucleotide match to both a V gene segment and a J gene segment. Rearrangements were called productive when the CDR3 lacked stop codons and stayed in frame with V and J; all others were non-productive. CDR3 was defined according to IMGT convention as the region running from the second conserved V-encoded cysteine to the conserved J-encoded phenylalanine. The earlier analysis of 450 to 750 of the donors excluded any sequence lacking an unambiguous match to a single V gene segment. An earlier analysis of roughly 590 of the donors called V segments functional above 56.7% productive rearrangements and segregating when the between-donor standard deviation exceeded 5%. A statistical classification framework was built for diagnosing cytomegalovirus status from the catalog of TCR beta chain sequences. A later analysis assigned V and J genes by comparing TCR nucleotide sequences with IMGT/GENE-DB human TR gene sequences. In a later analysis, CDR3 sequences and most-parsimonious VDJ recombination scenarios were assigned using the TCRdist pipeline. In a later analysis, each TCR beta chain was defined by its CDR3 amino acid sequence together with its V-gene family, and reads lacking a unique V-gene family were excluded. A later analysis removed over 500 highly shared, low-generation-probability nucleotide sequences to deal with suspected cross-contamination and a sequencing artifact. In a later analysis, a clonal expansion index for each public chain was calculated from normalized within-repertoire ranks of inferred template counts. In a later analysis, generation probabilities were computed with a VDJ recombination model fitted to out-of-frame rearrangements, and the resulting probabilities were checked against IGoR. Hypergeometric tests were used in a later analysis to score TCR-TCR, TCR-HLA and TCR-CMV co-occurrence, with a repertoire-size bias correction applied to the TCR pairs. In a later analysis, false discovery rates were estimated by permuting HLA or CMV assignments 20 times. In a later analysis, co-occurring TCRs were grouped using DBSCAN, with TCRdist sequence similarity added in when clustering inside HLA-allele-positive subsets. Repertoires with fewer than 30,000 or more than 120,000 public chains, plus five repertoires with anomalous nucleotide sharing, were excluded from co-occurrence clustering. Not all clones reach the TCRdb copy of this immuneACCESS table, which keeps in-frame sequences only. Checked studies attribute under half of the gap to unresolved V genes and leave the rest unexplained. The D gene and trimming were derived from the DNA, and the V and J assignments and clone size from that table. The sample yields about 88,000 clones; 85% to 90% were counted once. The ten largest account for around 2.3% of the sample.

The junction shows trimming of 4 bases on V and 5 bases on J, plus 21 bases between the germline ends. CDR1 SGHDT and CDR2 YYEEEE are derived from the germline V gene. CDR3 length: 17 amino acids, cysteine to phenylalanine. Just the 51-base CDR3 DNA is kept, in frame starting at base 1. The TCR originated in a young man in good health and CMV-seronegative. The sequence joins TRBV5-6 to TRBJ2-2; the D gene is possibly TRBD2, with 5 bases matching. Specimen: PBMCs. The CDR3 region has the sequence CASSHDRVGMKTGELFF. The sequenced DNA: TGTGCCAGCAGCCACGACCGGGTCGGGATGAAAACCGGGGAGCTGTTTTTT.